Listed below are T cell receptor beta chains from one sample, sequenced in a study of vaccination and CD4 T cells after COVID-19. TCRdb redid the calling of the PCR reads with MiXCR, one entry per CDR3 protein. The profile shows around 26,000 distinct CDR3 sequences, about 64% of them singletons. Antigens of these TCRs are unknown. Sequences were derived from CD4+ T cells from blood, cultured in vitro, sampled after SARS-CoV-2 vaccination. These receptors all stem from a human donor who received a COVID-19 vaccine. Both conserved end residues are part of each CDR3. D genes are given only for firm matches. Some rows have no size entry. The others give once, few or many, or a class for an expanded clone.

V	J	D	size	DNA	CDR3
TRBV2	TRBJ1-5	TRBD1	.	TGTGCCAGCAGTGAAGTCGGAGGGGGCGGTCAGCCCCAGCATTTT	CASSEVGGGGQPQHF
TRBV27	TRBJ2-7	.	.	TGTGCCAGCAGTCGGACGACGGGGGCTTCCTACGAGCAGTACTTC	CASSRTTGASYEQYF
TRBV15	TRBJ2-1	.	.	TGTGCCACCAGCAGAGTCGGATCCCCTGAGCAGTTCTTC	CATSRVGSPEQFF
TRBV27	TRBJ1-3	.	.	TGTGCCAGCAGTCCATCTCGATCTGGAAACACCATATATTTT	CASSPSRSGNTIYF
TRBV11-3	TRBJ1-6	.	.	TGTGCCAGCAAACAGGGAAGGGGGTGGAATTCACCCCTCCACTTT	CASKQGRGWNSPLHF
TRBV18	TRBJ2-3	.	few	TGTGCCAGCTCACCACTGGAGGGAGATACGCAGTATTTT	CASSPLEGDTQYF
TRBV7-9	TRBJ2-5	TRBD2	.	TGTGCCAGCAGTACTAGCGCAGGGGAGACCCAGTACTTC	CASSTSAGETQYF
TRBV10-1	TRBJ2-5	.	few	TGCGCCAGCAGTGAACAGGGATCTCGCCAAGAGACCCAGTACTTC	CASSEQGSRQETQYF
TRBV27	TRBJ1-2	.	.	TGTGCCAGCAGTTTTAGGGGCAGGGGAGGAGGTGGCTACACCTTC	CASSFRGRGGGGYTF
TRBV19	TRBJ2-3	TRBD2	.	TGTGCCAGTAGTCCCTCTAGCGGGGCCCGCACAGATACGCAGTATTTT	CASSPSSGARTDTQYF
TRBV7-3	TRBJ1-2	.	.	TGTGCCAGCAGCGCGGGACTAAAGGCTGAATATGGCTACACCTTC	CASSAGLKAEYGYTF
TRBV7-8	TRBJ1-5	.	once	TGTGCCAGCAGCTTATCAGGGTTGGACCAGCCCCAGCATTTT	CASSLSGLDQPQHF
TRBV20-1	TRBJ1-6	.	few	TGCAGTGCTAGTGCAGGGTGGAATTCACCCCTCCACTTT	CSASAGWNSPLHF
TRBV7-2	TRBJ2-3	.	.	TGTGCCAGCAGCCCTCGACAGGTCAGCACAGATACGCAGTATTTT	CASSPRQVSTDTQYF
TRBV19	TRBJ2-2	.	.	TGTGCCAGTGGGACGAGGTACACCGGGGAGCTGTTTTTT	CASGTRYTGELFF
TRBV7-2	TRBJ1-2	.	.	TGTGCCAGCAGCTTGCCCCCATACGACCGGGGGTATGGCTACACCTTC	CASSLPPYDRGYGYTF
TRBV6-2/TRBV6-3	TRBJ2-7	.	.	TGTGCCACCCACTTTTCTCTATCCCCCTACGAGCAGTACTTC	CATHFSLSPYEQYF
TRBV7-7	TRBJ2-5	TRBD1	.	TGTGCCAGCAGCTTTTCAGGGGGCCAAGAGACCCAGTACTTC	CASSFSGGQETQYF
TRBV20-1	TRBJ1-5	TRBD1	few	TGCAGCACGGGACAGCTAAATAGCAATCAGCCCCAGCATTTT	CSTGQLNSNQPQHF
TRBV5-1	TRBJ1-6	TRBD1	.	TGCGCCAGCAGCTTGTCGATGCAGGGGGCGAATTCACCCCTCCACTTT	CASSLSMQGANSPLHF
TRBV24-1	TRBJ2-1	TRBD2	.	TGTGCCACCAGTGATACGGGACTAGCGGGGGCCAGTGAGCAGTTCTTC	CATSDTGLAGASEQFF
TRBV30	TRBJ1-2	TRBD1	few	TGTGCCTGGAGTAGGGACAGGGGAAGGGAGGGCTACACCTTC	CAWSRDRGREGYTF
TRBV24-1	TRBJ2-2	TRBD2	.	TGTGCCACCAGTGAGGGAGGGACTTGGAACACCGGGGAGCTGTTTTTT	CATSEGGTWNTGELFF
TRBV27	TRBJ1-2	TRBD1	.	TGTGCCAGCAGGATCGGACAGGGCTCTGGCTACACCTTC	CASRIGQGSGYTF
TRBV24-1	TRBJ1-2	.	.	TGTGCCACCGGGGACGGCCTCTATGGCTACACCTTC	CATGDGLYGYTF
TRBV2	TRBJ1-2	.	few	TGTGCCAGCAGTGAACAGAAGGGAAGGAGGTACTATGGCTACACCTTC	CASSEQKGRRYYGYTF
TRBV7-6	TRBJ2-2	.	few	TGTGCCAGCAGCTTAGCGCGTTTGACCGGGGAGCTGTTTTTT	CASSLARLTGELFF
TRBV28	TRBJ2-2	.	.	TGTGCCAGCAGTTCGGACGGGAACACCGGGGAGCTGTTTTTT	CASSSDGNTGELFF
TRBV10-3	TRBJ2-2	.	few	TGTGCCATCAGTGGGACATCGAACACCGGGGAGCTGTTTTTT	CAISGTSNTGELFF
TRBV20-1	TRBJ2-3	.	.	TGCAGTGCTCTGGACAGCACAGATACGCAGTATTTT	CSALDSTDTQYF
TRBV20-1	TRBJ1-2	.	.	TGCAGTGCTAGGGATAACACAGATGGCTACACCTTC	CSARDNTDGYTF
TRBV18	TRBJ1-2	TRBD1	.	TGTGCCAGCTCACGGGACAGGGCTAACTATGGCTACACCTTC	CASSRDRANYGYTF
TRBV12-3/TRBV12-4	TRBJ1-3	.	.	TGTGCCAGCAGTGGCGGAGCCTCTGGAAACACCATATATTTT	CASSGGASGNTIYF
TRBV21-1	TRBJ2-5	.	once	TGTGCCAGCAGCAATTCATCAGTAACCGGGACTAGCGGGGGGGCTGGGCAAGAGACCCAGTACTTC	CASSNSSVTGTSGGAGQETQYF
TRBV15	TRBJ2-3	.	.	TGTGCCACCAGCAGAGATGGGGTGGGCACAGATACGCAGTATTTT	CATSRDGVGTDTQYF
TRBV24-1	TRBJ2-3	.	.	TGTGCCACCAGTGATTCATGGAGCACAGATACGCAGTATTTT	CATSDSWSTDTQYF
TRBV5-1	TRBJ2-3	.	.	TGCGCCAGCAGCTTGTCAGATACGCAGTATTTT	CASSLSDTQYF
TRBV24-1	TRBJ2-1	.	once	TGTGCCACCAGTGATTTGCAATCTGGAAGGAATGAGCAGTTCTTC	CATSDLQSGRNEQFF
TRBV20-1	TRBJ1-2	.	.	TGCAGTGCTACCTCAGTAACTGGGGATGGCTACACCTTC	CSATSVTGDGYTF
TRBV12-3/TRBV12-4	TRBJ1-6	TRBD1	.	TGTGCCAGCAGTACCGGGACAGGGGTTTCACCCCTCCACTTT	CASSTGTGVSPLHF
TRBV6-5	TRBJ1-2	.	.	TGTGCCAGCAGTTACTCGGGGGGCAGGTATGGCTACACCTTC	CASSYSGGRYGYTF
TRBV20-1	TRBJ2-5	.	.	TGCAGTGCTAGCCGGGGCCCACAAGAGACCCAGTACTTC	CSASRGPQETQYF
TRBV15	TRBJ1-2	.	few	TGTGCCACCAGCCGAGGGGGGATCACTAACTATGGCTACACCTTC	CATSRGGITNYGYTF
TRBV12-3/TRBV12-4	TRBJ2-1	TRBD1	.	TGTGCCAGCAGTTTGTTCCCAGGGGGCAAAAGCTCCTACAATGAGCAGTTCTTC	CASSLFPGGKSSYNEQFF
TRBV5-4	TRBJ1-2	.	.	TGTGCCAGCAGCCGTAGGAGGGGCGCAAACTATGGCTACACCTTC	CASSRRRGANYGYTF
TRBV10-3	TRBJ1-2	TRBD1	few	TGTGCCATCAGTGAGTCGACAGGGGTTAACGGCTACACCTTC	CAISESTGVNGYTF
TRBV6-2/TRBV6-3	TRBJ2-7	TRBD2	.	TGTGCCAGCAACCTGGGACTAGCGGCGGGTTACTTCTACGAGCAGTACTTC	CASNLGLAAGYFYEQYF
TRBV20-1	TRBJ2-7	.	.	TGCAGTGCTAGAGATGCGAGGGGGTACTCCTACGAGCAGTACTTC	CSARDARGYSYEQYF
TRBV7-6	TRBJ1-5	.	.	TGTGCCAGCAGCTCGATCCCCAATCAGCCCCAGCATTTT	CASSSIPNQPQHF
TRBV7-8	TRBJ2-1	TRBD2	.	TGTGCCAGCAGCTTAGCCATCAAAGGACTAGCGGGGGGCTATAGCTCCTACAATGAGCAGTTCTTC	CASSLAIKGLAGGYSSYNEQFF
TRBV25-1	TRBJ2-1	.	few	TGTGCCAGCAGTGAATTGATTAGCTCCTACAATGAGCAGTTCTTC	CASSELISSYNEQFF
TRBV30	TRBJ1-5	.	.	TGTGCCTGGAGTGTTAACAGGGATCAGCCCCAGCATTTT	CAWSVNRDQPQHF
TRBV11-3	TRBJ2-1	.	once	TGTGCCAGCAGCTTAGGTCCCGCGGGTCAGGGGAACTTCTTC	CASSLGPAGQGNFF
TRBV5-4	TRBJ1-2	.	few	TGTGCCAGCAGCTTGGACAGGACCTTTCCTTCCTATGGCTACACCTTC	CASSLDRTFPSYGYTF
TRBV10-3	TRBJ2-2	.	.	TGTGCCATCTCCACGGCCGACGGGGTTGGTACCGGGGAGCTGTTTTTT	CAISTADGVGTGELFF
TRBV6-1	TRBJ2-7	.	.	TGTGCCAGCAGTCGGGACTCCTACGAGCAGTACTTC	CASSRDSYEQYF
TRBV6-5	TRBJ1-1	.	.	TGTGCCAGCAGTTACTCGTACACTGAAGCTTTCTTT	CASSYSYTEAFF